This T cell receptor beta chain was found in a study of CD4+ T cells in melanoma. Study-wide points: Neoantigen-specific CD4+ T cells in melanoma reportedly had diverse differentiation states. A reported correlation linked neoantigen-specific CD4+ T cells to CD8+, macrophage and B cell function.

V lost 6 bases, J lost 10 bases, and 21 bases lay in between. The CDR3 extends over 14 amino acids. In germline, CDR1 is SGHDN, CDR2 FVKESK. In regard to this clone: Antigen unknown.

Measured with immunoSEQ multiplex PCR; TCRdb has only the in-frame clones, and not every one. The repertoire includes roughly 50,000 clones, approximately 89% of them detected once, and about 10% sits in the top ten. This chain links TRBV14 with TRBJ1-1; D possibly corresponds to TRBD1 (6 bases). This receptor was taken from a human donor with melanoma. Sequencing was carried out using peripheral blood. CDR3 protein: CASRRTLQGSRAFF. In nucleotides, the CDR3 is TGTGCCAGCAGACGAACGTTACAGGGTTCGAGAGCTTTCTTT.